A single T cell receptor beta chain is shown here with its context. Its antigen remains undetermined. Per-base qualities were not stored, and no clone one base away is much larger. Within the sample, other DNA sequences also encode this same CDR3. The library was made by the immunoSEQ multiplex PCR assay. A mixture of 60 forward primers for TCR Vbeta segments and 13 reverse primers for TCR Jbeta segments was used in the multiplex PCR. The CDR3 region of rearranged TCR beta genes was amplified from genomic DNA by a multiplex PCR assay. The Illumina HiSeq System was used to sequence the amplified TCR beta libraries as 87-base-pair reads. Concerning the study's data processing: In a later analysis, tens of millions of unique TCR beta chains were counted across the 650 to 750 repertoires, and about 9.9 million of these chains were shared by at least two donors. Raw reads were error-corrected and collapsed into unique sequences by a nearest-neighbor algorithm in which closely related sequences were merged to remove PCR and sequencing errors. Alignment of CDR3 sequences to IMGT reference sequences was used to assign V, D and J gene segments. For a sequence to be retained, a match of at least six nucleotides to both a V gene segment and a J gene segment was required. Rearrangements were called productive when the CDR3 lacked stop codons and stayed in frame with V and J; all others were non-productive. Following IMGT convention, CDR3 was defined as the stretch from the second conserved V-encoded cysteine to the conserved J-encoded phenylalanine. Sequences without an unambiguous match to a single V gene segment were excluded from the earlier analysis of 500 to 700 of the donors. In an earlier analysis of several hundred of the donors, V segments were called functional above 56.7% productive rearrangements and were called segregating when the between-donor standard deviation exceeded 5%. A statistical classification framework was developed to diagnose cytomegalovirus status using the catalog of TCR beta chain sequences. In a later analysis, V and J genes were assigned by comparing TCR nucleotide sequences against IMGT/GENE-DB human TR gene sequences. Using the TCRdist pipeline, a later analysis assigned CDR3 sequences along with most-parsimonious VDJ recombination scenarios. A later analysis defined each TCR beta chain by its CDR3 amino acid sequence plus V-gene family, and excluded reads lacking a unique V-gene family. In a later analysis, fewer than 650 highly shared, low-generation-probability nucleotide sequences were removed to address suspected cross-contamination and a sequencing artifact. A later analysis calculated a clonal expansion index for each public chain from normalized within-repertoire ranks of inferred template counts. A later analysis computed generation probabilities with a VDJ recombination model fitted to out-of-frame rearrangements, and checked the results against IGoR. In a later analysis, TCR-TCR, TCR-HLA and TCR-CMV co-occurrence was scored with hypergeometric tests, and a repertoire-size bias correction was applied to TCR pairs. False discovery rates were estimated in a later analysis by permuting HLA or CMV assignments 20 times. A later analysis grouped co-occurring TCRs with DBSCAN, adding TCRdist sequence similarity when clustering within HLA-allele-positive subsets. For co-occurrence clustering, repertoires with fewer than 30,000 or more than 120,000 public chains were excluded, along with four to six repertoires with anomalous nucleotide sharing. TCRdb limited this immuneACCESS table to in-frame rearrangements with V and J called. A share of clones is missing; checked studies link under half to unresolved V genes, and the rest is unexplained. V and J calls and clone size are copied from that table; D and trimming were computed from the DNA. For this sample the table gives some 170,000 clones, of which 77% were detected only once. The ten largest clones capture around 3.4% of the sample.

The data were obtained in a study of cytomegalovirus exposure and HLA in healthy donors (dated by TCRdb to between 2016 and 2019). For the wider study: According to an earlier analysis of several hundred of the donors, about 180 million T cells yielded 90 million to 140 million unique TCR beta sequences and 276 Gb of sequence data. Donor age, sex, ethnicity and CMV serostatus were compiled alongside the repertoire data. A handful of DR-DQ haplotypes were handled as single units for association and clustering because linkage in the cohort was strong. A later genetic analysis used genome-wide SNP genotypes for about 55% of the 666 donors, treating that subset as a discovery cohort. To decide whether each TCR beta V gene segment behaved as functional or pseudogenic, an earlier analysis of 587 of the donors relied on high-throughput TCR beta sequencing. In the later analysis, no new phenotypic data were used to find candidate immune exposures; instead, reliance was placed on TCR beta sequences and their occurrence across donors. Of the 300 to 400 genotyped donors, 81% fell in the genetic ancestry cluster associated with self-reported Caucasian donors. Roughly 300 gigabases of sequencing data and tens of millions of unique TCR sequences were included in an early release covering 500 to 750 HLA-typed donors. The T cell repertoires of under 750 subjects were profiled by immunosequencing and related to cytomegalovirus serostatus. A separate validation cohort of approximately 130 different subjects was used in addition to the approximately 700-subject first cohort. Across 398 genotyped donors of the cohort, an average of 235,054 unique TCR beta nucleotide sequences per donor were sequenced, and roughly 17% of those sequences were non-productive. In a later analysis, previously published TCR beta repertoires from about 670 donors were re-analyzed and high-resolution HLA genotyping was added so that TCR occurrence patterns could be studied. Typing coverage varied by locus: about 620-640 donors for A, B, C, DRB1 and DQB1; roughly 560 for DQA1; more than 600 for DPA1; roughly 450 for DPB1. The study aimed to test whether signatures of past pathogen exposure could be identified by cataloging public T cell receptors. All discovery cohort repertoires had been generated using a single sequencing platform. High-throughput TCR immunosequencing, statistical association of individual TCRs with disease status, and machine learning were combined to predict cytomegalovirus infection status. HLA typing included class I and class II loci at four-digit resolution. Broader findings and caveats from the paper: At a false discovery rate of 0.05, a later analysis linked around 15,000 TCR beta sequences to specific HLA alleles. Because HLA typing was unavailable for some donors at each locus, only the typed subset was used in association tests. The study listed approximately 160 TCR beta chains as associated with cytomegalovirus. The authors suggested that the approach could potentially be generalized to other disease states and immunological phenotypes. In a later analysis, most CMV-associated TCR beta chains were found to appear HLA-restricted, with HLA associations seemingly driven largely by CMV exposure. In vitro tests confirmed that a few of the cytomegalovirus-associated TCR beta chains recognize cytomegalovirus antigens. The only immune exposure information available for the cohort was CMV serostatus. Presence/absence analyses assumed roughly uniform sequencing depth across donors, an assumption that may not hold. When HLA alleles, especially DR and DQ, strongly co-occurred, attributing TCR associations to individual alleles was difficult. A later analysis reported that several top co-occurrence clusters appeared linked to parvovirus B19, influenza, CMV and Epstein-Barr virus. This cohort had only TCR beta chains sequenced, and the lack of alpha or paired-chain data limited which features could be detected. A cluster of highly shared sequence variants was judged likely to be a technical artifact of the sequencing pipeline. In a later analysis, HLA-associated TCR beta chains showed more clonal expansion and lower generation probabilities than non-associated chains that were equally common. Because the 87-base-pair reads could not distinguish some IMGT-functional V segments, including TRBV6-2 and TRBV6-3, those segments were excluded. An association between a missense DCLRE1C variant and V-gene and J-gene trimming of TCR beta chains was found in a later genetic analysis and replicated in an independent cohort. In both the original and validation cohorts, the classifier was reported to diagnose cytomegalovirus status with high specificity and sensitivity. About 15 rarely observed V segments, including chromosome 9 orphons, were excluded from the earlier analysis of approximately 500 of the donors because counts were too low. Compared with the 666-donor mean, donors in an Asian-associated ancestry cluster had fewer N-insertions in productive TCRs, according to a later genetic analysis. Broadly in line with IMGT annotations, most TCR beta V segments showed up in productive rearrangements about 87% or about 30% of the time in an earlier analysis of approximately 600 of the donors. Most TCR sequences were observed very rarely across donors, whereas some public TCRs were present in many individuals. In a later analysis, the rate of TCR association differed among HLA loci, with DRB1 alleles having the most associated TCRs and HLA-C alleles having the fewest. A further reported finding was that TCR beta sequences accurately predicted the HLA-A and HLA-B alleles for most subjects in the first cohort. Correlated functional status among segregating V segments might reflect linkage disequilibrium, but an unknown experimental factor could not be ruled out.

Via the germline V gene, CDR1 is MDHEN and CDR2 SYDVKM. The CDR3 runs 15 residues from the cysteine to the phenylalanine. The read is trimmed to its CDR3 DNA, 45 bases read in frame from base 1. A distance of 16 bases separates the germline ends of V and J, which lose 7 bases and 1 base respectively. The cohort comprised 670 or so healthy bone marrow donors. All cohort members were sampled while nominally healthy, although unrecorded immune exposures were likely present. The donor was CMV seropositive and was included in the group of 250 to 350 seropositive cohort members. A peripheral blood sample was collected from each donor, and TCR beta sequencing was performed on peripheral blood mononuclear cells. Genomic DNA was extracted from the blood cell samples with the Qiagen DNeasy Blood Extraction Kit.

The sequence was obtained from an older woman in good health and CMV-seropositive. The sequenced material came from PBMCs. The rearrangement joined TRBV28 to TRBJ2-5; the D gene is possibly TRBD2, with 6 bases matching. The nucleotide sequence is given as TGTGCCAGCATGACGGGCGGGGCCACCCAAGAGACCCAGTACTTC. It specifies CASMTGGATQETQYF.